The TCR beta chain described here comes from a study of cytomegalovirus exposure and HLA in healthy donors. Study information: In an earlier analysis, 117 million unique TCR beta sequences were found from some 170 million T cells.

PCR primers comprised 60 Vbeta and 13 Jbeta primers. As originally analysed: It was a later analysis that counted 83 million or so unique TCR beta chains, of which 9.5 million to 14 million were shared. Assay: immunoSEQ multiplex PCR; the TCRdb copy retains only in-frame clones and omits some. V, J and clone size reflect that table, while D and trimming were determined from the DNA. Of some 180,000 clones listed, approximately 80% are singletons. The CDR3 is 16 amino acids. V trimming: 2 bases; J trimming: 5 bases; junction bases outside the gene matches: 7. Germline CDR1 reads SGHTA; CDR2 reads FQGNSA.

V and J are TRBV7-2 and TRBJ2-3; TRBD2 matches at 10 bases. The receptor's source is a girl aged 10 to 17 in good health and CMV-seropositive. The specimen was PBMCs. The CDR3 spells CASSLYRLAGVDTQYF. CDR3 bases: TGTGCCAGCAGCTTATATCGCCTAGCGGGAGTAGATACGCAGTATTTT.